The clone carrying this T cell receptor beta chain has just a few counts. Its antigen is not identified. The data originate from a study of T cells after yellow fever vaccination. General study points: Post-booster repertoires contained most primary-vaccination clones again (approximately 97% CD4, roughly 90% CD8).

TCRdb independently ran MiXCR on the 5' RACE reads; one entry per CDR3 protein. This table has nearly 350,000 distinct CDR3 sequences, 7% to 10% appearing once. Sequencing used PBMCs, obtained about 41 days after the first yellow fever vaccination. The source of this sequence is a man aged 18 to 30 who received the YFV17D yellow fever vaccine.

The CDR3 protein is CSVVRDFTDTQYF. The CDR3 DNA sequence: TGCAGCGTTGTTAGGGACTTCACAGATACGCAGTATTTT. V gene TRBV29-1 combines with J gene TRBJ2-3, with D maybe TRBD2 (6 bases). Germline CDR1 reads SQVTM; CDR2 reads ANQGSEA. V lost 4 bases and J 2 bases, leaving 10 bases between the germline ends. CDR3 length equals 13 residues.